This passage covers 4 T cell receptor beta chains from one sample sequenced in a study of early T cells in non-severe SARS-CoV-2 infection. TCRdb ran MiXCR on the 5' RACE reads and lists one entry per CDR3 protein. The sample contains 70,000 or so distinct CDR3 sequences, 4.6% of which appear only once. The sample consisted of whole blood, taken at baseline. These receptors were taken from an adult who was a healthcare worker with PCR-confirmed SARS-CoV-2 infection or an uninfected control (not recorded which). The donor label of this sample is uncertain.

This clonotype was recorded many times. This chain joins TRBV27 and TRBJ2-4, with D unresolved. V was trimmed by 3 bases and J by 3 bases, leaving 9 bases between them. Germline V gene data show CDR1 as MNHEY and CDR2 as SMNVEV (reference sequence). The CDR3 is 14 amino acids. DNA for the CDR3: TGTGCCAGCAGTTTTTCGGCGGTCAAAAACATTCAGTACTTC. This encodes CASSFSAVKNIQYF.

Turning to this clonotype: This may be a read error: a much more frequent sequence differs by one nucleotide. The rearrangement links TRBV6-5 to TRBJ1-4, with unresolved D. V lost 7 bases to trimming and J lost 8 bases, with 20 bases between them. The CDR3 consists of 15 residues. Germline CDR1 and CDR2: MNHEY and SVGAGI. CDR3 coding DNA: TGTGCCAGCAAAGTGACGTTCCAGTCGGGGGAAAAACTGTTTTTT. Protein: CASKVTFQSGEKLFF.

This clonotype was seen ten or more times. This chain links TRBV7-9 with TRBJ2-1; 13 bases map to TRBD2. The J segment lost 8 bases and the V segment lost 6 bases, leaving 13 bases of the junction unmatched. Germline CDR1 is SEHNR and CDR2 is FQNEAQ (reference sequence). The CDR3 runs to 17 residues. Here the CDR3 DNA reads TGTGCCAGCAGTCATCCCTCCGGGACTAGCGGGGCCCATGAGCAGTTCTTC. Its translation is CASSHPSGTSGAHEQFF.

There are many counts of this clonotype. This chain connects TRBV5-1 to TRBJ2-1; D is unresolved. Trimming left V 0 bases short and J 0 bases short, with 7 bases between. Germline-derived CDR1 and CDR2 are SGHRS and YFSETQ. The CDR3 totals 15 residues. The CDR3 sequence is CASSLDGDSYNEQFF. The CDR3 DNA reads as TGCGCCAGCAGCTTGGACGGTGACTCCTACAATGAGCAGTTCTTC. Combining the CDR3 with reference TRBV5-1 and TRBJ2-1 gives the whole variable domain KAGVTQTPRYLIKTRGQQVTLSCSPISGHRSVSWYQQTPGQGLQFLFEYFSETQRNKGNFPGRFSGRQFSNSRSEMNVSTLELGDSALYLCASSLDGDSYNEQFFGPGTRLTVL.